This section outlines one TCR beta chain sequence together with its context. Its antigen is as yet unknown. CDR1 SGHRS and CDR2 YFSETQ come from the germline V gene. V was cut by 0 bases and J by 4 bases, with 13 bases left in between. The length of the CDR3 is 15 residues. This sample is drawn from a study of T-cell memory formation after mild COVID-19. Study-wide results and caveats: Some responding clones appeared in pre-infection memory, suggesting cross-reactive memory joined.

TCRdb re-called the 5' RACE reads through MiXCR, storing one row per CDR3 protein. This sample has roughly 340,000 distinct CDR3 sequences, with 15% to 20% found just once. Sequencing was carried out using PBMCs or a T cell subset sorted from them (not recorded which). The chain uses TRBV5-1 and TRBJ1-1, with D maybe TRBD1 (5 bases). This TCR came from a man between 18 and 29 years old who had mild COVID-19 (a few samples of this study predate the infection). Cell type and time point are not known. DNA of the CDR3: TGCGCCAGCAGCTTGGGACAGCTCAGGTTCACTGAAGCTTTCTTT. Its protein product is CASSLGQLRFTEAFF.